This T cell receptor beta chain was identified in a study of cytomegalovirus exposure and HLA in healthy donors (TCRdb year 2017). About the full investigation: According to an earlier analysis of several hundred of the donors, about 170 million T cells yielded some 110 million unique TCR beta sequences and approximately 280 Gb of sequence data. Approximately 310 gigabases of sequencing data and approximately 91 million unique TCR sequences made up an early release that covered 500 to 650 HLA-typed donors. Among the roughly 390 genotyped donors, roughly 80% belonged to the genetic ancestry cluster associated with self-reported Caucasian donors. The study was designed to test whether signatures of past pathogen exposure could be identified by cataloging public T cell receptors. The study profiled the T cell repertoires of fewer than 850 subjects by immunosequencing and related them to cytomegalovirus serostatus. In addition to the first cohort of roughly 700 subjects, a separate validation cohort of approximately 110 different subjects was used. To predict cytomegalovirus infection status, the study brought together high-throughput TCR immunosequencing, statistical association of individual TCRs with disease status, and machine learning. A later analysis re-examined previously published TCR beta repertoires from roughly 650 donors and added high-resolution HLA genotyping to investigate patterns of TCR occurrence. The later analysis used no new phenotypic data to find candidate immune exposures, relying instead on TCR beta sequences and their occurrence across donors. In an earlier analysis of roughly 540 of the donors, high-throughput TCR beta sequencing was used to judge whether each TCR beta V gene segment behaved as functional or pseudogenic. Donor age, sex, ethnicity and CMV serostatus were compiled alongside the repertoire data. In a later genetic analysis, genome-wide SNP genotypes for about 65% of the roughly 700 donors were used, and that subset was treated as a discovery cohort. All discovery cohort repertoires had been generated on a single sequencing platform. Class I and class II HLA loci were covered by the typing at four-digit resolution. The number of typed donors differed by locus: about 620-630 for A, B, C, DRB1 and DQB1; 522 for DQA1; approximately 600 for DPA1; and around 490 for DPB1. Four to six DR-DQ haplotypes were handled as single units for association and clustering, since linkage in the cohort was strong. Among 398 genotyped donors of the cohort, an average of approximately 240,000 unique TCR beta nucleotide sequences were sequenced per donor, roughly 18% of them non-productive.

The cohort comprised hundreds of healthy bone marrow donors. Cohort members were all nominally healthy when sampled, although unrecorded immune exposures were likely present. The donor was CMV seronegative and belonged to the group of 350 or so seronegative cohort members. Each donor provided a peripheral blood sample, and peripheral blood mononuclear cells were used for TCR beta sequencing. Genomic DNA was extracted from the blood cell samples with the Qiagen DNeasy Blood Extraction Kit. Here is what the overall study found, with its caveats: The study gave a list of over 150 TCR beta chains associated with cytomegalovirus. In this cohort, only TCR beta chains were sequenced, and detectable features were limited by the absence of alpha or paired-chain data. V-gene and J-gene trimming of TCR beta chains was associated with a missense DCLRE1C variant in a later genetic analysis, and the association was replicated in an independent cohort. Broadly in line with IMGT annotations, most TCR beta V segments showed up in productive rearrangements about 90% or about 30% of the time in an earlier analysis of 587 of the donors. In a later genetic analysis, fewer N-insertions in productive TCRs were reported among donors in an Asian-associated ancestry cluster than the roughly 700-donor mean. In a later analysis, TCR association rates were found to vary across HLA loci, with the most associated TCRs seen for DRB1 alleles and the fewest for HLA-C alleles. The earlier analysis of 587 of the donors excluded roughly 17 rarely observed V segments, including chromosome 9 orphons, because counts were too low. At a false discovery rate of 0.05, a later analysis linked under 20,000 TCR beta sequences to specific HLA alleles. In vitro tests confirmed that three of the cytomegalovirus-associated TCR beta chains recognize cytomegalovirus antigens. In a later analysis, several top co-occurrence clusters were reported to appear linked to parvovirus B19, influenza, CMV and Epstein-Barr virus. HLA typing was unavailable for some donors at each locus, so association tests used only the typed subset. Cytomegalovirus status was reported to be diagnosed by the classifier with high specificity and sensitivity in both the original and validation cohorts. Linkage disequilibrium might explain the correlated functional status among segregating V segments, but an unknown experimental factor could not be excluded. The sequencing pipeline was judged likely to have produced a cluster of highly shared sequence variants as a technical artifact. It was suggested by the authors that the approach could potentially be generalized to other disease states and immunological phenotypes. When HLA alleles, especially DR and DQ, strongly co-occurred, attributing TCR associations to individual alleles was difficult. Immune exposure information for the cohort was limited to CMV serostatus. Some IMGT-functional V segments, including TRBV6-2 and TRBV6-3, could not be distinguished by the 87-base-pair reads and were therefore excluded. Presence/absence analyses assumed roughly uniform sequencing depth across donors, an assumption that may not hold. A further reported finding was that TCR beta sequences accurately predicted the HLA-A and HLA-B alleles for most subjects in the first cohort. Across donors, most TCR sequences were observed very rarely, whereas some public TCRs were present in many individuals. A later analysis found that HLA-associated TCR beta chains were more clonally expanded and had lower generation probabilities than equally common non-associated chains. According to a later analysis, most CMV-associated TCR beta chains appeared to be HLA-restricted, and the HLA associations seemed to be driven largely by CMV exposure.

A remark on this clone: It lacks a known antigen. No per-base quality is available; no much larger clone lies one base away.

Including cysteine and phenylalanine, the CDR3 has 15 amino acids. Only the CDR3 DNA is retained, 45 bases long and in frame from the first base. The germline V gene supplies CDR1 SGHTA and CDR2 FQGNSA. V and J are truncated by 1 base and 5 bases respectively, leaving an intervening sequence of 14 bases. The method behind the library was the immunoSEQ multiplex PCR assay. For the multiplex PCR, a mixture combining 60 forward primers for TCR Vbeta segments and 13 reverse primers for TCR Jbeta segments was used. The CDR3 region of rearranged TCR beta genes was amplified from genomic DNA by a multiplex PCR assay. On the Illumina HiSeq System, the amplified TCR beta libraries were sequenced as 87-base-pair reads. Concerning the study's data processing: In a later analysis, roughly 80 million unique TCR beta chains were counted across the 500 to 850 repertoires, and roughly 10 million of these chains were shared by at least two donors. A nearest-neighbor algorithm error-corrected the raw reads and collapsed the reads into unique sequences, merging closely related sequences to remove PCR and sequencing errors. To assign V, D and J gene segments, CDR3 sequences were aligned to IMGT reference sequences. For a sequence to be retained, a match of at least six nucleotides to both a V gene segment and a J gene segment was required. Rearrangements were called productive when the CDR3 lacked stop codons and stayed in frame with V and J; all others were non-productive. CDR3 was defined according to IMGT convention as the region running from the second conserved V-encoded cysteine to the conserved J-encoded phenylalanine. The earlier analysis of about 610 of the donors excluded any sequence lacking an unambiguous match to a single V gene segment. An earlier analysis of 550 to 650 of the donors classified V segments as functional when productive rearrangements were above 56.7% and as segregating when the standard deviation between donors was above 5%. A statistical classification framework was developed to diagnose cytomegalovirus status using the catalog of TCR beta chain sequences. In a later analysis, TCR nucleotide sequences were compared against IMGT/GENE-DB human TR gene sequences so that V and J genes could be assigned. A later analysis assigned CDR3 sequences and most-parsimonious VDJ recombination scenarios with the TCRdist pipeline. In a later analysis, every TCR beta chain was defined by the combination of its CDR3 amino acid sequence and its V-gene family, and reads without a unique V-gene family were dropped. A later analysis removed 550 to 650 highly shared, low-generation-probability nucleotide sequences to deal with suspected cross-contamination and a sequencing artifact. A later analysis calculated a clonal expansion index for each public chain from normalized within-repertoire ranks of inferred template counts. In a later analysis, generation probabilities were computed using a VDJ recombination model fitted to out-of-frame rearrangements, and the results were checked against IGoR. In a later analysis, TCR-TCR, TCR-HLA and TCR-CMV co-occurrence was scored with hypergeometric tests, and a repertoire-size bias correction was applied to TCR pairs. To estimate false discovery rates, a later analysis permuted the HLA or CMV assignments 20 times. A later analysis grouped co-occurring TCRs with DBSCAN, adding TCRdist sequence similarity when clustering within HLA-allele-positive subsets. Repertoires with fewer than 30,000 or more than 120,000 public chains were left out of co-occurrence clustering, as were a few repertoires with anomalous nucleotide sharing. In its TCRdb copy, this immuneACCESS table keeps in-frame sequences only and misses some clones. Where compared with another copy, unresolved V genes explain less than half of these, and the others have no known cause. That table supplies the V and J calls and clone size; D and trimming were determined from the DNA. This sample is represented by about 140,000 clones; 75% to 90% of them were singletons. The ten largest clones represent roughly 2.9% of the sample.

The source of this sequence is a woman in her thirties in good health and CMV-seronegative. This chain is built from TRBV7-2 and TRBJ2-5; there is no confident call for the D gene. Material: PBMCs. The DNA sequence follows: TGTGCCAGCAGCTTAGTTGTAGCTGGCGGTGAGACCCAGTACTTC. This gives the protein CASSLVVAGGETQYF.